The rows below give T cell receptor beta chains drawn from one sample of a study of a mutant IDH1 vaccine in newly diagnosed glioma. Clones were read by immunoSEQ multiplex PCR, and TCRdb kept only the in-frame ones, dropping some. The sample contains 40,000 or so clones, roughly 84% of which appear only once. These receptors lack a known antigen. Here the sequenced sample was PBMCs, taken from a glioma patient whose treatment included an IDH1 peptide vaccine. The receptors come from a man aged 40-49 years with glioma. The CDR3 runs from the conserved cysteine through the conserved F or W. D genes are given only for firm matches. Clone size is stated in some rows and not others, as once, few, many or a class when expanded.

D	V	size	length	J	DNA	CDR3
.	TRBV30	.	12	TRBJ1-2	TGTGCCCGGAGCCCGGTTAACTATGGCTACACCTTC	CARSPVNYGYTF
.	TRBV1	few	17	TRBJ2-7	TGCACCAGCAGCCAAGAATCCCAGGATCTTAGCTCCTACGAGCAGTACTTC	CTSSQESQDLSSYEQYF
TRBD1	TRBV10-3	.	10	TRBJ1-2	TGTGCACGGGACAGGGGCGGCTACACCTTC	CARDRGGYTF
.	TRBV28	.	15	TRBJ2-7	TGTGCCAGCACCAGATGGGGTACGAGCTCCTACGAGCAGTACTTC	CASTRWGTSSYEQYF
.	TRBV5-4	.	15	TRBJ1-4	TGTGCCAGCAGCCGGGACGGCGGAGGAGGTGAAAAACTGTTTTTT	CASSRDGGGGEKLFF
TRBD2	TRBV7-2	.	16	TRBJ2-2	TGTGCCAGCAGCCTTACCCCGGGACTAGCTCGTGGGGAGCTGTTTTTT	CASSLTPGLARGELFF
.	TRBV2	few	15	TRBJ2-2	TGTGCCAGCAGTCCGCGGACTGGTTCCTCCGGGGAGCTGTTTTTT	CASSPRTGSSGELFF
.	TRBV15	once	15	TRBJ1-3	TGTGCCACCAGCAGAGAAGGGACTTTTGGAAACACCATATATTTT	CATSREGTFGNTIYF
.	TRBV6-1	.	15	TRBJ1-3	TGTGCCAGCAGTGCTAACTTCATCTCTGGAAACACCATATATTTT	CASSANFISGNTIYF
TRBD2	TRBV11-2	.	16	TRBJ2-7	TGTGCCAGCAGACCTAAGGAACTAGCGGGAATCTACGAGCAGTACTTC	CASRPKELAGIYEQYF
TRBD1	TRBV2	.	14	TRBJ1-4	TGTGCCAGCCGCAAGGGGGCGAATAATGAAAAACTGTTTTTT	CASRKGANNEKLFF
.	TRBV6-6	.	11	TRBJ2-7	TGTGCCAGCAGCGCCAGGAGCGAGCAGTACTTC	CASSARSEQYF
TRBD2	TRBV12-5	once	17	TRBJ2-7	TGTGCTAGTGGTTTGGACGCCCTACTAGCGGGAGGCTACGAGCAGTACTTC	CASGLDALLAGGYEQYF